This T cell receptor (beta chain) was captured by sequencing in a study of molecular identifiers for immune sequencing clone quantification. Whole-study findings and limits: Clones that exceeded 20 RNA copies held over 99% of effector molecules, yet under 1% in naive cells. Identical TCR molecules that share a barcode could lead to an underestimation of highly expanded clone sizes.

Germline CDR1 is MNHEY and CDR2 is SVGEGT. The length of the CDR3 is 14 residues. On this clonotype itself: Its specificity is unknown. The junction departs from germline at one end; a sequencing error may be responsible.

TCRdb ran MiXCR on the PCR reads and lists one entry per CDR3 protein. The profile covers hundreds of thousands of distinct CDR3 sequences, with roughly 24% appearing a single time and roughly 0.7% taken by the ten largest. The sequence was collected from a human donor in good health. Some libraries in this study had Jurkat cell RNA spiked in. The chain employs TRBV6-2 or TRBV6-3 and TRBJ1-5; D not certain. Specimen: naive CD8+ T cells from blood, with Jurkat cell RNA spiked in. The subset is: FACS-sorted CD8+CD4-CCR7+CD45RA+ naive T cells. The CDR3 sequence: CAFTRTPSNQPLHF. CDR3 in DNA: TGTGCCTTTACAAGAACCCCTAGCAATCAGCCCCTGCATTTT.